These T cell receptor beta chains were read from a single sample in a study of blood T cell repertoires in COVID-19. Generated by immunoSEQ multiplex PCR, the TCRdb table keeps only in-frame clones and is missing some. The data hold more than 110,000 clones, with more than 80% observed a single time. Source material: PBMCs or T cells enriched from blood (not recorded which). Source of these receptors: a young woman who had been exposed to COVID-19. The CDR3 runs from the conserved cysteine through the conserved F or W. A D gene is named only where the DNA matches it firmly. Some rows mark clone size as missing; the rest say once, few, many or name a class of expanded clone.

clone size,V gene,D gene,J gene,CDR3 protein,CDR3 DNA
.,TRBV5-1,.,TRBJ2-5,CASSQGGETQYF,TGCGCCAGCAGTCAAGGAGGAGAGACCCAGTACTTC
.,TRBV27,TRBD1,TRBJ1-2,CASSVNGQGYYGYTF,TGTGCCAGCAGTGTTAACGGACAGGGTTATTATGGCTACACCTTC
.,TRBV5-1,.,TRBJ1-3,CASSRDTSSGNTIYF,TGCGCCAGCAGCCGAGACACGAGCTCTGGAAACACCATATATTTT
.,TRBV10-3,.,TRBJ2-7,CATGASSYEQYF,TGTGCCACAGGGGCGAGCTCCTACGAGCAGTACTTC
once,TRBV4-1,.,TRBJ2-3,CASSLELQGTDTQYF,TGCGCCAGCAGCCTGGAACTACAGGGTACAGATACGCAGTATTTT
.,TRBV28,.,TRBJ2-3,CASMSGDTDTQYF,TGTGCCAGCATGTCGGGAGACACAGATACGCAGTATTTT
.,TRBV7-2,.,TRBJ1-3,CASSLGVSGNTIYF,TGTGCCAGCAGCTTAGGTGTATCTGGAAACACCATATATTTT
.,TRBV11-2,.,TRBJ2-3,CASSLAGGKVNTQYF,TGTGCCAGCAGCTTAGCGGGGGGCAAAGTAAATACGCAGTATTTT
.,TRBV2,.,TRBJ2-1,CASSPTVSQFF,TGTGCCAGCAGCCCCACGGTCTCCCAGTTCTTC
.,TRBV7-9,.,TRBJ1-5,CASSLQGLQPQHF,TGTGCCAGCAGCTTACAGGGTCTTCAGCCCCAGCATTTT
.,TRBV5-4,.,TRBJ1-1,CASSERQYFMNTEAFF,TGTGCCAGCAGCGAAAGACAGTACTTTATGAACACTGAAGCTTTCTTT
once,TRBV4-1,.,TRBJ1-5,CASSQHHLLQGRGQPQHF,TGCGCCAGCAGCCAACACCATTTACTACAGGGTCGGGGTCAGCCCCAGCATTTT
.,TRBV27,.,TRBJ2-3,CASSLSLGSRPHTDTQYF,TGTGCCAGCAGTTTATCCCTCGGGTCACGCCCGCACACAGATACGCAGTATTTT
.,TRBV4-3,TRBD2,TRBJ2-1,CASSQDQRGLYNEQFF,TGCGCCAGCAGCCAAGATCAGCGGGGGCTATACAATGAGCAGTTCTTC
.,TRBV3-1/TRBV3-2,.,TRBJ2-6,CASRGRGYGGANVLTF,TGTGCCAGCAGGGGCAGGGGTTATGGTGGGGCCAACGTCCTGACTTTC
.,TRBV21-1,.,TRBJ1-4,CASSKEDSFNEKLFF,TGTGCCAGCAGCAAAGAAGACAGCTTCAATGAAAAACTGTTTTTT
.,TRBV13,.,TRBJ1-1,CASSEEGVNTEAFF,TGTGCCAGCAGCGAAGAGGGGGTGAACACTGAAGCTTTCTTT
.,TRBV5-4,.,TRBJ2-1,CASSAPGERSYNEQFF,TGTGCCAGCAGCGCGCCAGGGGAGAGGTCCTACAATGAGCAGTTCTTC
.,TRBV19,.,TRBJ1-1,CASSIDQALTEAFF,TGTGCCAGTAGTATAGATCAGGCTCTCACTGAAGCTTTCTTT
.,TRBV28,TRBD2,TRBJ2-7,CASSLGTSGSYEQYF,TGTGCCAGCAGTTTAGGGACTAGCGGGAGTTACGAGCAGTACTTC
.,TRBV11-2,TRBD1,TRBJ2-4,CASSSRTGMDIQYF,TGTGCCAGCAGCTCTCGGACAGGGATGGACATTCAGTACTTC
.,TRBV4-1,.,TRBJ1-2,CASSEGLGAANYGYTF,TGCGCCAGCAGTGAGGGACTTGGGGCCGCTAACTATGGCTACACCTTC
.,TRBV27,TRBD1,TRBJ1-1,CASTSQGGSAFF,TGTGCCAGCACCTCACAGGGGGGGTCAGCTTTCTTT
.,TRBV6-5,TRBD2,TRBJ2-1,CASSYLRAGAGDEQFF,TGTGCCAGCAGTTACCTCAGGGCGGGAGCTGGAGATGAGCAGTTCTTC
.,TRBV3-1/TRBV3-2,TRBD2,TRBJ2-5,CASSPLAGVETQYF,TGTGCCAGCAGCCCGCTAGCGGGAGTGGAGACCCAGTACTTC
.,TRBV30,TRBD1,TRBJ1-1,CAWSVGQGAATEAFF,TGTGCCTGGAGTGTAGGACAGGGTGCGGCCACTGAAGCTTTCTTT
few,TRBV7-6,.,TRBJ1-1,CASSPTMYTEAFF,TGTGCCAGCAGCCCTACGATGTACACTGAAGCTTTCTTT
.,TRBV30,.,TRBJ2-1,CAWRGGLFHSYNEQFF,TGTGCCTGGAGGGGCGGACTGTTCCACTCCTACAATGAGCAGTTCTTC
.,TRBV2,.,TRBJ2-7,CASSGQTYEQYF,TGTGCCAGCAGTGGGCAAACCTACGAGCAGTACTTC
once,TRBV27,.,TRBJ1-5,CASSSAGDLGGNQPQHF,TGTGCCAGCAGTTCAGCCGGGGACTTGGGGGGCAATCAGCCCCAGCATTTT
.,TRBV24-1,.,TRBJ2-1,CATSDFPEYNEQFF,TGTGCCACCAGTGATTTCCCAGAATACAATGAGCAGTTCTTC
.,TRBV7-3,.,TRBJ2-5,CASSEGASDETQYF,TGTGCCAGCAGCGAAGGGGCTAGCGACGAGACCCAGTACTTC
.,TRBV15,TRBD2,TRBJ2-1,CATSTIDGTSREQFF,TGTGCCACCAGTACCATCGACGGGACTAGCCGAGAGCAGTTCTTC
.,TRBV5-1,TRBD2,TRBJ2-7,CASSLDPGLAAHEQYF,TGCGCCAGCAGCTTGGACCCGGGACTAGCGGCCCACGAGCAGTACTTC
few,TRBV11-2,.,TRBJ2-2,CASSPALVTGELFF,TGTGCCAGCAGCCCCGCACTGGTAACCGGGGAGCTGTTTTTT
.,TRBV2,TRBD2,TRBJ2-3,CASSVAGADTQYF,TGTGCCAGCAGTGTTGCGGGGGCAGATACGCAGTATTTT
.,TRBV28,TRBD2,TRBJ2-7,CASTMGLAVRYEQYF,TGTGCCAGCACCATGGGACTAGCGGTACGTTACGAGCAGTACTTC
once,TRBV19,.,TRBJ1-2,CASTQQGHLSNYGYTF,TGTGCCAGCACCCAACAGGGCCATCTATCAAACTATGGCTACACCTTC
.,TRBV5-6,.,TRBJ2-7,CASSFGGLLHEQYF,TGTGCCAGCAGCTTCGGCGGTTTGCTCCACGAGCAGTACTTC
.,TRBV6-4,TRBD2,TRBJ2-1,CASSSGTSDYNEQFF,TGTGCCAGCAGTTCCGGGACTAGCGACTACAATGAGCAGTTCTTC
once,TRBV27,.,TRBJ1-4,CASTSGGGGEKLFF,TGTGCCAGTACCTCGGGCGGCGGGGGCGAAAAACTGTTTTTT
.,TRBV6-1,.,TRBJ2-3,CASSVQLYRAGRNTDTQYF,TGTGCCAGCAGTGTTCAACTTTACCGGGCAGGGAGGAACACAGATACGCAGTATTTT
.,TRBV18,.,TRBJ2-3,CASSPPGLRDTQYF,TGTGCCAGCTCACCACCCGGACTCAGAGATACGCAGTATTTT
.,TRBV27,TRBD1,TRBJ1-2,CASSLSDRGRYTF,TGTGCCAGCAGTTTGTCTGACAGGGGACGGTACACCTTC
.,TRBV19,TRBD2,TRBJ2-1,CASSIDKGTSGYNEQFF,TGTGCCAGTAGTATAGATAAGGGTACTAGCGGTTACAATGAGCAGTTCTTC
.,TRBV7-2,TRBD2,TRBJ2-7,CASSLTSGSYEQYF,TGTGCCAGCAGCTTGACTAGCGGGAGCTACGAGCAGTACTTC
.,TRBV30,.,TRBJ1-1,CAWSEAGGAFF,TGTGCCTGGAGTGAGGCGGGGGGGGCTTTCTTT
.,TRBV18,.,TRBJ1-1,CASSHNAGGANTEAFF,TGTGCCAGCTCTCACAATGCTGGGGGGGCGAACACTGAAGCTTTCTTT
.,TRBV25-1,TRBD2,TRBJ2-7,CASSEWGLVSGEQYF,TGTGCCAGCAGTGAATGGGGACTAGTGAGTGGCGAGCAGTACTTC
.,TRBV18,.,TRBJ2-2,CASSPGLTEGNTGELFF,TGTGCCAGCTCACCTGGGTTAACGGAGGGGAACACCGGGGAGCTGTTTTTT
few,TRBV7-9,.,TRBJ1-1,CASSPQGTYSAEAFF,TGTGCCAGCAGCCCGCAGGGTACCTACTCCGCTGAAGCTTTCTTT
few,TRBV27,.,TRBJ2-1,CASSWGGPFYNEQFF,TGTGCCAGCAGTTGGGGAGGTCCCTTCTACAATGAGCAGTTCTTC